Sequencing of this T cell receptor (beta chain) was carried out in a study of blood T cell repertoires in COVID-19 (dated by TCRdb to 2020 to 2022). In terms of the full investigation: Samples from collaborators originated in the United States, Italy and Spain and spanned both the acute and convalescent phases of COVID-19. The material from the prospective study consisted of cDNA or gDNA derived from T cells, B-cell-depleted T cells, or PBMCs. Deeply sampled blood TCRbeta repertoires from subjects exposed to, actively infected with, or recovered from COVID-19 were included in the dataset. The repertoires were released in a freely available public database intended as a resource for research on the immune response to SARS-CoV-2. The samples were drawn from the first 160 participants of the ongoing ImmuneRACE study and from 1,254 subjects provided by 6 global collaborators. Sample metadata almost always included a de-identified subject ID, COVID-19 status, age in years and sex. Where HLA class I and class II types were available, the types were taken from metadata supplied by the sample provider, not from assay-based typing. Overall results and qualifications from the work: The amount of clinical and demographic metadata varied by source and participant and was provided uncurated.

CDR1 and CDR2 (MNHEY, SMNVEV) derive from the germline V gene (reference sequence). Trimming takes 3 bases off V and 5 bases off J; junction bases not matched to a gene: 4. The CDR3 numbers 15 residues from cysteine through phenylalanine. The retained sequence is limited to the CDR3, 45 bases, with the frame set at the first base. Participants in the prospective study were aged roughly 18 to 89 years, lived in approximately 26 United States geographic areas, and enrolled through a virtual design. In the prospective study, participants were assigned to cohorts based on the clinical history participants reported in a screening survey and a study questionnaire. For ImmuneRACE Cohort 3, a participant was defined as recovered based on two consecutive negative NP/OP PCR tests, clearance by a healthcare professional, or resolution of symptoms. In the prospective study, whole blood, serum and a nasopharyngeal or oropharyngeal swab were collected from each participant by mobile phlebotomists. Over a roughly 2-month period, participants in the prospective study had the option of providing additional blood draws and questionnaires. Blood samples from the prospective study were shipped frozen or at room temperature prior to DNA extraction.

As to this clone: The antigen this receptor binds is unknown. No much larger clonotype is one base removed from it; base qualities were not supplied.

The immunoSEQ Assay, a bias-controlled multiplex PCR, was used to amplify TCRbeta CDR3 regions from genomic DNA. The published analysis was carried out like this. The number of nucleated cells in each sample was estimated from the amplification of reference gene primers within the assay. To quantify the absolute abundance of each unique TCRbeta CDR3 rearrangement, sequence reads were collapsed and filtered. For each sample, productive Simpson clonality was calculated as the square root of Simpson's diversity index over productive rearrangements. TCRdb retrieved this table from immuneACCESS and kept in-frame rearrangements only. Not all clones are present; in checked studies, unresolved V genes account for under half, and no reason is known for the remainder. V, J and clone size are taken as reported in that table, and D and trimming were inferred from the DNA itself. Across this sample there are fewer than 350,000 clones, with roughly 85% seen only once. The ten largest clones represent 2.2% of the sample.

What was sequenced was PBMCs or T cells enriched from blood (not recorded which). The clonotype was recovered from a young man who had recovered from COVID-19. This sequence uses TRBV27 and TRBJ2-5; TRBD1 fits 12 bases in the junction. The DNA reads TGTGCCAGCAGTTTGGGGACAGGGGGCGGTGAGACCCAGTACTTC. This codes for CASSLGTGGGETQYF.